The sample holds one count of the clone carrying this T cell receptor beta chain. These data belong to a study of technical replicates of blood from several donors. CDR3 length: 15 amino acids. CDR1 is SGDLS and CDR2 is YYNGEE in the germline V gene. Germline trimming cut 3 bases from V and 4 bases from J; bases unmatched to any gene: 5. The repertoire was sequenced with immunoSEQ multiplex PCR; TCRdb's copy has only in-frame clones and lacks some. The sample yields tens of thousands of clones, around 87% seen once. Sequenced sample: PBMCs. V and J are TRBV9 and TRBJ2-2; 8 bases line up with TRBD1. This TCR was recovered from a human donor in good health. Some clones in this sample may be carry-over from other donors' samples. The CDR3: CASSAGTGVTGELFF. In DNA, the CDR3 is TGTGCCAGCAGCGCCGGGACAGGTGTCACCGGGGAGCTGTTTTTT. Full variable domain (missing parts from reference TRBV9 and TRBJ2-2): DSGVTQTPKHLITATGQRVTLRCSPRSGDLSVYWYQQSLDQGLQFLIQYYNGEERAKGNILERFSAQQFPDLHSELNLSSLELGDSALYFCASSAGTGVTGELFFGEGSRLTVL.